This T cell receptor (beta chain) was captured by sequencing in a study of human T cells and chemical hapten exposure (dated by TCRdb to the early 2020s). Turning to the overall study: For sensitization, 2% DPC in acetone was applied to a roughly 2 cm by roughly 2 cm area of upper inner arm skin. Weekly therapeutic DPC doses were additionally applied to the scalp of patients throughout the roughly 26-week study period. Patch testing was performed on the upper back with Finn chambers containing 0.01% DPC, and the patch tests were scored after 6 days according to International Contact Dermatitis Research Group standards. Alopecia areata with under or over 50% scalp involvement, alopecia totalis and alopecia universalis were represented in the patient cohort, which was mostly female. Libraries were combined into a pool for sequencing, and differences in TCR yield between samples came mainly from small differences in library volumes within the pool. In alopecia patients, the study followed how the peripheral blood TCR repertoire changed in vivo over primary and secondary sensitization to diphenylcyclopropenone (DPC), a hapten. Blood samples were taken from patients before sensitization (week 0) and then at 2, 6 and about 24 weeks after DPC sensitization. Blood for TCR sequencing was provided by twenty-nine alopecia patients at one to four time points (pre-sensitization, 2, 6 and 24 weeks). Points the paper makes about the study in general: Repeated subsampling changed both the strength of the expansion versus patch-test correlation and the threshold at which the correlation became significant. Because all patients had alopecia, a presumed autoimmune disease, the immune response of the patients might differ from that of healthy individuals. Expanded TCRs formed significantly more large CDR3 similarity clusters than pre-sensitization or healthy control sets, consistent with antigen-driven responses. DPC sensitization did not change the number of TCRs with a frequency above 1 in 1000, and there was no evidence of changes in global repertoire structure. The number of PT1 expanded TCRs positively correlated with patch test score, significant at thresholds 8, 16 and 32 but not 4.

This clonotype was observed a handful of times. Its antigen is currently not known. One base away there is no much larger clone; base qualities are not given. Library preparation used RACE. The listed sequencing device is NextSeq 500. During library preparation, unique molecular identifiers were attached to individual cDNA molecules so that TCRs could be counted quantitatively and reproducibly. From each blood RNA sample, both TCR alpha and TCR beta chains were sequenced. Processing in the source paper ran as follows. The median number of TCRs per sample was around 100,000, ranging from about 23,224 to 750,000. The Decombinator software suite was used to annotate the V, J and CDR3 of the TCR reads. To make PS versus PT1 abundance plots, every sample was subsampled to the same number of TCRs (28,000). TCRs were defined as expanded if absent before sensitization and observed at least eight times at the 2-week time point. TCRdb reprocessing: public reads trimmed at Q25 with fastp, clones called with MiXCR, in-frame beta chains kept. Every entry covers one CDR3 protein and lists the most common genes and DNA from its rows. The V and J calls here are based on TCRdb, not the publication. In this sample the table shows some 380,000 distinct CDR3 sequences, approximately 5% of which occur a single time. The ten largest make up 2% to 2.5% of the sample.

According to the study, the label for this sample's time point signals: patch test 1, 2 weeks after DPC sensitization. The meaning of the sample's treatment or condition label: therapeutic diphenylcyclopropenone sensitization with weekly scalp DPC. At each patch-test visit, blood was drawn before the patch test was applied. Eligible patients were aged 18 to 70, diagnosed with alopecia, deemed suitable for DPC therapy, and excluded if pregnant. Unfractionated whole blood was collected in Tempus Blood RNA tubes, and total RNA was extracted from that blood. CDR3 length: 15 amino acids, cysteine to phenylalanine. Left in the record is the CDR3 DNA by itself, 45 bases read in frame from the first base. A distance of 17 bases separates the germline ends of V and J, which lose 5 bases and 5 bases respectively. From the germline V gene, CDR1 is SGHVS and CDR2 is FQNEAQ.

This sample comprised whole blood, obtained in connection with sensitization to the hapten diphenylcyclopropenone (DPC). This receptor was identified in a woman between 45 and 65 years old with alopecia areata. Some clones in this sample may be carry-over from other donors' samples. The sequence joins TRBV7-8 to TRBJ2-3; D gene: possibly TRBD1, on 6 matching bases. The CDR3 reads as follows: CASSPPGHGKDTQYF. The DNA sequence is TGTGCCAGCAGCCCCCCGGGACACGGAAAAGATACGCAGTATTTT.